This T cell receptor beta chain was documented in a study of blood T cell repertoires in COVID-19 (dated by TCRdb to the early 2020s). About the investigation overall: Collaborator samples came from the United States, Italy and Spain and covered acute and convalescent phases of COVID-19. The prospective study material was composed of cDNA or gDNA derived from T cells, B-cell-depleted T cells, or PBMCs. Deeply sampled blood TCRbeta repertoires from subjects exposed to, actively infected with, or recovered from COVID-19 were included in the dataset. The repertoires were released in a freely available public database intended as a resource for research on the immune response to SARS-CoV-2. Samples came from the ongoing ImmuneRACE study (first 160 participants) plus 1,254 subjects from 6 global collaborators. The sample metadata nearly always contained a de-identified subject ID, COVID-19 status, age in years and sex. Where available, HLA class I and class II types were obtained from metadata supplied by the sample provider rather than from assay-based typing.

Collaborating institutions collected whole blood in K2EDTA tubes following their own protocols. For TCRbeta analysis, collaborators shipped samples as frozen whole blood, isolated PBMCs, or DNA extracted from either of those sample types. On this clone: Its cognate antigen has yet to be identified. No clone much larger than this one lies a single base away; base qualities are absent.

The immunoSEQ Assay, a bias-controlled multiplex PCR, was used to amplify TCRbeta CDR3 regions from genomic DNA. Processing in the source paper ran as follows. Within the assay, amplification of reference gene primers was used to estimate how many nucleated cells each sample contained. To quantify the absolute abundance of each unique TCRbeta CDR3 rearrangement, sequence reads were collapsed and filtered. For each sample, productive Simpson clonality was calculated as the square root of Simpson's diversity index over productive rearrangements. TCRdb carries this immuneACCESS record with in-frame sequences only. Its versions omit some clonotypes, under half of them owing to an unresolved V gene in the studies checked, with the rest unexplained. V and J calls and clone size come straight from that table; D and trimming were deduced from the DNA. The sample includes 52,000 or so clones, with approximately 84% observed a single time. Approximately 15% of the sample goes to the ten largest clones.

General study outcomes and caveats: The amount of clinical and demographic metadata varied by source and participant and was provided uncurated.

Trimmed from V: 4 bases; trimmed from J: 6 bases; junction bases lacking a gene match: 16. The germline V gene encodes CDR1 LGHNA and CDR2 YSLEER. The CDR3 holds 18 amino acids from the cysteine to the phenylalanine. Of the read, only the CDR3 DNA is kept; its 54 bases are in frame from base 1. The sample was peripheral blood. This clonotype was obtained from a man between 70 and 80 years old with active COVID-19. The chain is made from TRBV4-3 and TRBJ1-5, with TRBD1 identical over 9 junction bases. For the CDR3, the sequence is CASSPGRTGGSDGQPQHF. The DNA sequence is as follows: TGCGCCAGCAGCCCGGGCCGTACAGGGGGCTCTGATGGTCAGCCCCAGCATTTT.